The text below deals with one T cell receptor (beta chain). As yet, its antigen is unknown. TCRdb analysed the RT-PCR reads with MiXCR anew, one entry per CDR3 protein. The table includes around 170,000 distinct CDR3 sequences, 9.5% to 12% detected once. The data were obtained in a study of response to subunit inactivated influenza vaccine. General study points: After each seasonal influenza vaccination, few new T cells are recruited, the authors suggested.

The CDR3 is 16 amino acids. Unmatched junction bases numbered 10, after V lost 5 bases and J lost 6 bases. The receptor was derived from a man aged 45 to 75 who received an inactivated influenza vaccine. V gene TRBV12-3 or TRBV12-4 combines with J gene TRBJ1-6; the match to TRBD1 covers 7 bases. The specimen was CD8+ T cells sorted from PBMCs, collected less than 25 months after vaccination. The CDR3 is CASSTSGGGGNSPLHF. CDR3 coding DNA: TGTGCCAGCAGTACCTCGGGAGGGGGCGGTAATTCACCCCTCCACTTT.